Sequencing of this TCR beta chain was carried out in a study of T cell changes during pregnancy in multiple sclerosis. The repertoire was sequenced with immunoSEQ multiplex PCR; TCRdb's copy has only in-frame clones and lacks some. The sample includes around 130,000 clones, roughly 95% of them seen just once. Germline CDR1 LNHDA, CDR2 SQIVND (reference sequence). CDR3 length equals 14 residues. V was trimmed by 4 bases and J by 5 bases, leaving 12 bases between them. The sequence was collected from a female donor with multiple sclerosis, enrolled in a pregnancy study. The source material was peripheral blood, sampled after pregnancy. The chain carries TRBV19 and TRBJ2-1; D is unclear. CDR3 protein: CASSKEARHNEQFF. CDR3 coding DNA: TGTGCCAGTAGTAAGGAAGCTAGGCACAATGAGCAGTTCTTC.